The present T cell receptor (beta chain) was sequenced within a study of ipilimumab plus nivolumab after autologous stem cell transplantation. The wider study: Typical patient got a handful of ipilimumab doses and under 10 nivolumab doses (median).

Clones were read by immunoSEQ multiplex PCR, and TCRdb kept only the in-frame ones, dropping some. Among 20,000 to 30,000 clones listed, around 84% were seen once. Patients got 3 mg/kg IV nivolumab weeks 1, 4, 7, 10, then biweekly through week 26. Germline loops: CDR1 MNHNS, CDR2 SASEGT. The trim removed 6 bases at V and 2 bases at J, leaving 6 bases unmatched. CDR3 length: 14 residues. The chain carries TRBV6-1 and TRBJ2-5, with 7 bases identical to TRBD2. The sequence derives from a male donor with diffuse large B-cell lymphoma. Source: PBMCs, taken in a trial of ipilimumab plus nivolumab as post-transplant consolidation. Here the CDR3 reads CASSGGSIQETQYF. CDR3 in DNA: TGTGCCAGCAGCGGGGGGTCCATACAAGAGACCCAGTACTTC.